The 21 T cell receptor beta chains below all came from one sample that was sequenced in a study of cytomegalovirus exposure and HLA in healthy donors. Researchers ran the PCR with 60 Vbeta and 13 Jbeta primers. TCRdb's table, derived via immunoSEQ multiplex PCR, lists solely in-frame clones and lacks some. The table lists roughly 220,000 clones, about four fifths of them singletons. The specimen was PBMCs. The receptors originated from a man between 25 and 39 years old in good health and CMV-seronegative.

This clone showed up just a few times. This rearrangement joins TRBV5-8 to TRBJ1-5, with 8 bases matching TRBD1. The junction had 9 bases not matched to a gene; V was cut back by 9 bases and J by 4 bases. CDR1 and CDR2 (germline): SGHTS, YDEGEE. The CDR3 extends over 14 amino acids. The CDR3 nucleotides are TGTGCCACCAACCCAGGGGGCCTAAATCAGCCCCAGCATTTT. Protein product: CATNPGGLNQPQHF.

The chain joins TRBV7-2 to TRBJ1-5; tentative D call: TRBD1 (5 bases). This CDR3 spans 17 amino acids. Between the trimmed V and J ends, which lost 3 bases and 1 base, there was a span of 16 bases. From germline, CDR1 is SGHTA and CDR2 FQGNSA. CDR3 bases: TGTGCCAGCAGCTTGAGCGGGGGTCCTGGGAGCAATCAGCCCCAGCATTTT. This sequence encodes CASSLSGGPGSNQPQHF.

This chain uses TRBV28 with TRBJ2-2; D perhaps matches TRBD1 (6 bases). The V end lost 7 bases, the J end lost 5 bases, and 11 bases lay between the germline ends. The germline V gene encodes CDR1 MDHEN and CDR2 SYDVKM. The CDR3 extends over 13 amino acids. The CDR3 DNA reads as TGTGCCAGCATTCTACAGGGTACCGGGGAGCTGTTTTTT. Translation gives CASILQGTGELFF.

The J gene is TRBJ2-3, the V gene TRBV9; 9 bases fit TRBD2. V trimming: 5 bases; J trimming: 1 base; junction bases outside the gene matches: 11. The CDR3 loop spans 17 amino acids. The germline CDR1 and CDR2 sequences are SGDLS and YYNGEE. CDR3 DNA sequence: TGTGCCAGCAGTGCGGGGGGGGGCCTGTCGGGCACAGATACGCAGTATTTT. Translating it yields CASSAGGGLSGTDTQYF.

The J gene is TRBJ1-2, the V gene TRBV19; a weak D match, TRBD1 (5 bases). Trimming removed 5 bases from V and 6 bases from J, with 13 bases in between. The CDR3 runs to 13 residues. Germline CDR1 is LNHDA and CDR2 is SQIVND (reference sequence). The CDR3, as DNA: TGTGCCAGTAGTCCGACAGTATTCGATGGCTACACCTTC. Its translation is CASSPTVFDGYTF. The full variable domain, with the rest looked up from reference TRBV19 and TRBJ1-2, is DGGITQSPKYLFRKEGQNVTLSCEQNLNHDAMYWYRQDPGQGLRLIYYSQIVNDFQKGDIAEGYSVSREKKESFPLTVTSAQKNPTAFYLCASSPTVFDGYTFGSGTRLTVV.

The chain recombines TRBV5-1 with TRBJ1-2; D might be TRBD1 (5 bases). CDR1 is SGHRS, CDR2 YFSETQ, per germline. The CDR3 sequence is 16 residues long. V was pared by 1 base and J by 4 bases, with 17 bases between. The CDR3 region has the DNA TGCGCCAGCAGCTTGTTAGAGCCAACAGGTCCCTATGGCTACACCTTC. Translated: CASSLLEPTGPYGYTF.

The chain is built from TRBV19 and TRBJ2-3, with D possibly TRBD2 on 5 matching bases. This CDR3 is built from 14 residues. From germline, CDR1 is LNHDA and CDR2 SQIVND (reference sequence). V was shortened by 3 bases and J by 2 bases, with 9 bases between the two germline ends. In nucleotides, the CDR3 is TGTGCCAGTAGTATTGACGGGGACACAGATACGCAGTATTTT. This sequence encodes CASSIDGDTDTQYF.

This clone was detected once. CDR3 coding DNA: TGTGCCAGCAGCTTAGGCCCCGGGACAGGGGCCTACGAGCAGTACTTC. Protein sequence: CASSLGPGTGAYEQYF. V and J are TRBV7-8 and TRBJ2-7; 10 nucleotides line up with TRBD1. CDR3 length equals 16 residues. V was clipped by 1 base and J by 2 bases; unmatched bases: 5. The V gene's germline CDR1 is SGHVS and CDR2 FQNEAQ.

The chain couples TRBV2 to TRBJ1-2, with 7 bases fitting TRBD1. After removal of 5 bases from V and 3 bases from J, the junction contained 6 bases not matched to a gene. This CDR3 contains 14 residues. Germline CDR1 reads SNHLY; CDR2 reads FYNNEI. The CDR3 here is CASSLTGWDYGYTF. The DNA of the CDR3 is TGTGCCAGCAGTCTGACAGGGTGGGACTATGGCTACACCTTC.

This clone came up once. The chain couples TRBV4-1 to TRBJ2-1; tentative D call: TRBD2 (6 bases). Germline lookup yields CDR1 MGHRA and CDR2 YSYEKL. V gave up 3 bases and J gave up 3 bases, with 12 bases separating them. There are 15 residues in the CDR3. DNA of the CDR3: TGCGCCAGCAGCCACGTGCGGGGATTCTACAATGAGCAGTTCTTC. It yields the protein CASSHVRGFYNEQFF.

The rearrangement joins TRBV4-2 to TRBJ1-1; a weak D match, TRBD1 (5 bases). Germline V gene sequence: CDR1 LGHNA, CDR2 YNFKEQ. The CDR3 runs to 16 residues. Trimming cost V 0 bases and J 1 base, with 12 bases left between them. The CDR3, as DNA: TGTGCCAGCAGCCAAGATGAGAGTACAGGGAACACTGAAGCTTTCTTT. Its translation is CASSQDESTGNTEAFF.

This clone was counted a single time. The genes are TRBV2 and TRBJ1-2; 7 bases match TRBD1. J gave up 4 bases and V 3 bases, and 2 bases lay outside the gene matches. CDR3 size: 13 residues. The germline gives CDR1 SNHLY, CDR2 FYNNEI. Written as DNA, the CDR3 is TGTGCCAGCAGTGAGCACAGGGGCTATGGCTACACCTTC. Encoded protein: CASSEHRGYGYTF.

Details on this clone: At one end, the junction sequence differs from germline, possibly due to a read error. The chain recombines TRBV7-3 with TRBJ2-6; possible D gene TRBD2, 7 bases. Germline CDR1 reads SGHTA; CDR2 reads FQGTGA. The CDR3 extends over 22 amino acids. The CDR3 bases are TGTGCCAGCAGCTTAATCGAGGTAGGGCCCCACCCGGGGGGACATGGGGCCAGCGTCCTGACTTTC. Protein: CASSLIEVGPHPGGHGASVLTF.

The table lists this clone with a few counts. The V and J genes are TRBV27 and TRBJ2-7; perhaps TRBD2 as D (5 bases). This CDR3 contains 14 residues. Trimming took off 5 bases at V and 4 bases at J, with 15 bases between the two ends. CDR1 is MNHEY, CDR2 SMNVEV, per germline (reference sequence). The CDR3 sequence: CASSPYPGSYEQYF. The CDR3 DNA follows: TGTGCCAGCAGTCCGTATCCGGGGAGTTACGAGCAGTACTTC.

The J gene is TRBJ2-7, the V gene TRBV5-6, with a weak D call TRBD2 (6 bases). Germline CDR1 is SGHDT and CDR2 is YYEEEE. This CDR3 has 15 residues. The V end was cut by 2 bases, the J end by 0 bases, with 12 bases between. This chain's CDR3 is CASSLIREDSYEQYF. CDR3 coding DNA: TGTGCCAGCAGCTTAATCAGGGAGGACTCCTACGAGCAGTACTTC.

This rearrangement joins TRBV5-8 to TRBJ2-3; 7 bases align to TRBD1. The CDR3 extends over 15 amino acids. CDR1 and CDR2 (germline): SGHTS, YDEGEE. J lost 0 bases, V lost 3 bases, and 4 bases had no gene match. CDR3 coding DNA: TGTGCCAGCAGCTCTGGACAGGCTAGCACAGATACGCAGTATTTT. This gives the protein CASSSGQASTDTQYF.

V gene TRBV5-1 combines with J gene TRBJ2-4; possible D gene TRBD1, 5 bases. This CDR3 contains 16 residues. Germline values: CDR1 SGHRS, CDR2 YFSETQ. V lost 1 base and J lost 3, with 14 bases in between. The CDR3 DNA reads as TGCGCCAGCAGCTTGTCTCCAGGGATGATCAAAAACATTCAGTACTTC. This encodes CASSLSPGMIKNIQYF.

V gene TRBV19 combines with J gene TRBJ2-3; 7 nucleotides match TRBD1. Trimming cost V 3 bases and J 4 bases; bases outside gene matches: 10. The CDR3 has 16 residues. Germline CDR1 and CDR2: LNHDA and SQIVND (reference sequence). The CDR3 here is CASSIGETGSSDTQYF. The CDR3 DNA follows: TGTGCCAGTAGTATCGGGGAGACAGGGTCTTCAGATACGCAGTATTTT.

The chain combines TRBV11-3 with TRBJ2-7; 8 bases are a match to TRBD1. With 1 base clipped from V and 1 base from J, the junction kept 3 bases outside the gene matches. The length of the CDR3 is 15 residues. CDR1 and CDR2 from the germline V gene are SGHNT and YENEEA. The chain's CDR3 is CASSLGTGNSYEQYF. CDR3 DNA sequence: TGTGCCAGCAGCTTAGGGACAGGGAATTCCTACGAGCAGTACTTC.

This sequence joins TRBV29-1 and TRBJ2-1; TRBD1 agrees at 8 bases. With V trimmed by 6 bases and J by 1 base, 2 bases remained unmatched. Germline CDR1 and CDR2: SQVTM and ANQGSEA. The CDR3 has 13 residues. The CDR3: CSVGTGSYNEQFF. In DNA form, the CDR3 reads TGCAGCGTCGGGACAGGTTCCTACAATGAGCAGTTCTTC.

The gene calls are TRBV5-6 and TRBJ1-1; no definite D call. From germline, CDR1 is SGHDT and CDR2 YYEEEE. There are 14 residues in the CDR3. V lost 0 bases to trimming and J lost 6 bases, with 12 bases between them. The CDR3, as DNA: TGTGCCAGCAGCTTGGCTTGGGCAGCCCCTGAAGCTTTCTTT. Translation gives CASSLAWAAPEAFF.